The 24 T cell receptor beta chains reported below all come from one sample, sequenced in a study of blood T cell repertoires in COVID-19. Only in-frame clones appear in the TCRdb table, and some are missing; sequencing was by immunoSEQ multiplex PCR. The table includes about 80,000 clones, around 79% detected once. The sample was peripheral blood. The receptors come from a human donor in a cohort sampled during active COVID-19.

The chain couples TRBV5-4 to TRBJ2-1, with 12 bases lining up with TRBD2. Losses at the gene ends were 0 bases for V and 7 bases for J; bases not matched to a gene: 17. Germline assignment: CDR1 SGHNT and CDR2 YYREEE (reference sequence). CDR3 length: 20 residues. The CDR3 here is CASSLATGTSGRRRANEQFF. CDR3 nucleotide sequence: TGTGCCAGCAGCTTGGCGACCGGGACTAGCGGGCGGCGACGAGCAAATGAGCAGTTCTTC.

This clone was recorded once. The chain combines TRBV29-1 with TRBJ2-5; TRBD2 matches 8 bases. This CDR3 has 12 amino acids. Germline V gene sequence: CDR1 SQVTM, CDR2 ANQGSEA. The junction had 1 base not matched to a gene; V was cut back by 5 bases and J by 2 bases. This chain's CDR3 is CSVTSGQETQYF. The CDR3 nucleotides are TGCAGCGTTACTAGCGGACAAGAGACCCAGTACTTC. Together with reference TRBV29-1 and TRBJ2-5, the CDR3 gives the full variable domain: SAVISQKPSRDICQRGTSLTIQCQVDSQVTMMFWYRQQPGQSLTLIATANQGSEATYESGFVIDKFPISRPNLTFSTLTVSNMSPEDSSIYLCSVTSGQETQYFGPGTRLLVL.

The CDR3, as DNA: TGTGCCAGCAGTGAAGTTAGGCAGGGATCCTACGAGCAGTACTTC. Translating it yields CASSEVRQGSYEQYF. The rearrangement joins TRBV2 to TRBJ2-7; D possibly corresponds to TRBD1 (5 bases). The CDR3 has 15 amino acids. In germline, CDR1 is SNHLY, CDR2 FYNNEI. The V end was cut by 1 base, the J end by 1 base, with 11 bases between. The full variable domain, its missing parts supplied by reference TRBV2 and TRBJ2-7, is EPEVTQTPSHQVTQMGQEVILRCVPISNHLYFYWYRQILGQKVEFLVSFYNNEISEKSEIFDDQFSVERPDGSNFTLKIRSTKLEDSAMYFCASSEVRQGSYEQYFGPGTRLTVT.

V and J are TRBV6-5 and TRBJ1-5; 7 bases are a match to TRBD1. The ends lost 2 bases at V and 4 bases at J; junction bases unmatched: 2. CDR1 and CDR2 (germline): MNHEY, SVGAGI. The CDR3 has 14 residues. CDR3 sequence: CASSYAGGNQPQHF. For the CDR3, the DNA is TGTGCCAGCAGTTACGCAGGGGGTAATCAGCCCCAGCATTTT.

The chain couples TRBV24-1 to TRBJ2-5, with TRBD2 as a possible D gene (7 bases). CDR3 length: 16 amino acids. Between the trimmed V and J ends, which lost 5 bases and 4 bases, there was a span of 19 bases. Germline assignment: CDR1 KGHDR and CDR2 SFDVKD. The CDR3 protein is CATSVGSGGRAETQYF. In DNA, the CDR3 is TGTGCCACCAGTGTGGGATCGGGGGGCAGGGCAGAGACCCAGTACTTC.

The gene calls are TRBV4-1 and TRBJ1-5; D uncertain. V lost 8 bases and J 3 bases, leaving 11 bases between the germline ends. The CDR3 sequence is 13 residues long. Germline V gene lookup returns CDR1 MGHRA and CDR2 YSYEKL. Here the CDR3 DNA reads TGCGCCAGCTTGCGGCACCCCAATCAGCCCCAGCATTTT. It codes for CASLRHPNQPQHF.

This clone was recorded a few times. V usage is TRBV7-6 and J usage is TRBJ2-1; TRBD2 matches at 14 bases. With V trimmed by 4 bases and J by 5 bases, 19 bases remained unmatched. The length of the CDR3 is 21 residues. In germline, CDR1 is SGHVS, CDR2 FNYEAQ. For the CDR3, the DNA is TGTGCCAGCAGCTCCCCGAGCCAACCGGGACTAGCGGGGGCCCTAAACAATGAGCAGTTCTTC. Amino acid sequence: CASSSPSQPGLAGALNNEQFF.

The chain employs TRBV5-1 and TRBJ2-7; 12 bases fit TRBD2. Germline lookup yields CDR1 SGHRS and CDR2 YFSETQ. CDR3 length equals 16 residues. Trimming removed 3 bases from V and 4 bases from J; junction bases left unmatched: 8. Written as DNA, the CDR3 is TGCGCCAGCAGCTACGGGACTAGCGGGCCCCCATACGAGCAGTACGTC. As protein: CASSYGTSGPPYEQYV.

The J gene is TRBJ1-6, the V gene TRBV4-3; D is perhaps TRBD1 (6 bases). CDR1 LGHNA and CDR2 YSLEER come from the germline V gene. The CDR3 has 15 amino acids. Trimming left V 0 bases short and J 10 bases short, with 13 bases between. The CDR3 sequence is CASSQDGGPVSPLHF. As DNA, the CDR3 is TGCGCCAGCAGCCAAGATGGGGGCCCGGTCTCACCCCTCCACTTT.

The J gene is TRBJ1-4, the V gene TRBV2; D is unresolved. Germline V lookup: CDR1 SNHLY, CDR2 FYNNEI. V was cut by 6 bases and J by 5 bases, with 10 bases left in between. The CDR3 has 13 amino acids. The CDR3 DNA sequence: TGTGCCAGCAGCCCTACCCCAAATGAAAAACTGTTTTTT. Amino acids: CASSPTPNEKLFF.

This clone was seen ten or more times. DNA for the CDR3: TGTGCCAGTAGTATTACAGGGGGAAACTATGGCTACACCTTC. Protein product: CASSITGGNYGYTF. The genes are TRBV19 and TRBJ1-2; 8 bases align to TRBD1. Germline V gene lookup returns CDR1 LNHDA and CDR2 SQIVND (reference sequence). V was clipped by 3 bases and J by 2 bases; unmatched bases: 2. The CDR3 runs 14 residues.

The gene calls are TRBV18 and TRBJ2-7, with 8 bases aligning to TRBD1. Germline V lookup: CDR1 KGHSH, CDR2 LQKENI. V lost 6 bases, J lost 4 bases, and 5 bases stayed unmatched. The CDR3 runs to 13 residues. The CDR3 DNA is TGTGCCAGCTCCGGACAGGGCCCTTACGAGCAGTACTTC. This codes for CASSGQGPYEQYF.

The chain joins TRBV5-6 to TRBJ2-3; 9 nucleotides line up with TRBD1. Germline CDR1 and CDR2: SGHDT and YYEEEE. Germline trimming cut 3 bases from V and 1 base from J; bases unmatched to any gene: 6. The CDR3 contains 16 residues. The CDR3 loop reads CASSYRTGVGTDTQYF. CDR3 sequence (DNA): TGTGCCAGCAGCTACCGGACAGGGGTGGGCACAGATACGCAGTATTTT.

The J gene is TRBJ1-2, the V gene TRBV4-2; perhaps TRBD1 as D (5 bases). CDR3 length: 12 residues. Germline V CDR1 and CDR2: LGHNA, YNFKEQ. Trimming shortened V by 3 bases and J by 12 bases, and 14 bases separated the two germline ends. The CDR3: CASSQGGTADTF. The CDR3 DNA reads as TGTGCCAGCAGCCAGGGGGGGACGGCCGACACCTTC.

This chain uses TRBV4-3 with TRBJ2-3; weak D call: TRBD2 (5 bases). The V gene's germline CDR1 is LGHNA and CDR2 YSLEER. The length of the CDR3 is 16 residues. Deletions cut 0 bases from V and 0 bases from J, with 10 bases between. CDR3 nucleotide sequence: TGCGCCAGCAGCCAAGAAGCAGCGGTCAGCACAGATACGCAGTATTTT. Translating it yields CASSQEAAVSTDTQYF.

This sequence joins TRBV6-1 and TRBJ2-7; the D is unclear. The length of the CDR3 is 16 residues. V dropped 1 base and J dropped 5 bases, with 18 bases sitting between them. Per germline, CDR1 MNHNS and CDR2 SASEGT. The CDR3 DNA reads TGTGCCAGCAGTGAAGTATGGCCAAACCTGGGCCACGAGCAGTACGTC. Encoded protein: CASSEVWPNLGHEQYV.

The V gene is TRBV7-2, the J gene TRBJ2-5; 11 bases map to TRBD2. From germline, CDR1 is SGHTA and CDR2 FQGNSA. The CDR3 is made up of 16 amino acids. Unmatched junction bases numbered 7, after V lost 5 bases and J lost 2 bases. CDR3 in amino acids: CASSLTLAGVQETQYF. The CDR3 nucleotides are TGTGCCAGCAGCCTTACACTAGCGGGGGTACAAGAGACCCAGTACTTC. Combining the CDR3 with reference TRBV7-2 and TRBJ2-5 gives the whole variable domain GAGVSQSPSNKVTEKGKDVELRCDPISGHTALYWYRQSLGQGLEFLIYFQGNSAPDKSGLPSDRFSAERTGGSVSTLTIQRTQQEDSAVYLCASSLTLAGVQETQYFGPGTRLLVL.

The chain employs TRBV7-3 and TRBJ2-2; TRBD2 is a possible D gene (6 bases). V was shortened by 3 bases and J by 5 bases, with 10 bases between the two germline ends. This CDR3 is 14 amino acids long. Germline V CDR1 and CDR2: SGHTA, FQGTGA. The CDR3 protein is CASSFTGTTGELFF. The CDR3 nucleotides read TGTGCCAGCAGCTTCACCGGGACTACCGGGGAGCTGTTTTTT.

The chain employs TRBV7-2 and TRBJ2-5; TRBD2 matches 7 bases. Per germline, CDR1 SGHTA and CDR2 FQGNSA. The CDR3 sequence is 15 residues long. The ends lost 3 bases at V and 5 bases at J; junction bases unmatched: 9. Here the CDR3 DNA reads TGTGCCAGCAGCTTTTTTGCGGGGGAATCGGAGACCCAGTACTTC. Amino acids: CASSFFAGESETQYF.

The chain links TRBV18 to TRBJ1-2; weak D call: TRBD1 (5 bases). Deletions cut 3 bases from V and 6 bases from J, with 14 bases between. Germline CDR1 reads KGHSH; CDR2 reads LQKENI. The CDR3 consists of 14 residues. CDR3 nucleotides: TGTGCCAGCTCACCTTCCGGGGGGGTGCATGGCTACACCTTC. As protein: CASSPSGGVHGYTF.

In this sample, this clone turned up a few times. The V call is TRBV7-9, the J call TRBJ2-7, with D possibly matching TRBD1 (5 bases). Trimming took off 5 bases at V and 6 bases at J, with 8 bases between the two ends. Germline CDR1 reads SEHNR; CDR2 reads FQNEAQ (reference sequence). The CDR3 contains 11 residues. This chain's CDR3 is CASSAGSEQYV. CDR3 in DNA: TGTGCCAGCAGCGCAGGGTCCGAGCAGTACGTC.

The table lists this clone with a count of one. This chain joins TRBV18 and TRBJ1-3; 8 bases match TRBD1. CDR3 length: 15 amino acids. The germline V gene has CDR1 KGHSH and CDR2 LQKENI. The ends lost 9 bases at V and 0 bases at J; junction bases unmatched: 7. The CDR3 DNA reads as TGTGCCAGTCACGGACAGGGCGTCTCTGGAAACACCATATATTTT. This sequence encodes CASHGQGVSGNTIYF. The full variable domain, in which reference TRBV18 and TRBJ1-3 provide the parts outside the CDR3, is NAGVMQNPRHLVRRRGQEARLRCSPMKGHSHVYWYRQLPEEGLKFMVYLQKENIIDESGMPKERFSAEFPKEGPSILRIQQVVRGDSAAYFCASHGQGVSGNTIYFGEGSWLTVV.

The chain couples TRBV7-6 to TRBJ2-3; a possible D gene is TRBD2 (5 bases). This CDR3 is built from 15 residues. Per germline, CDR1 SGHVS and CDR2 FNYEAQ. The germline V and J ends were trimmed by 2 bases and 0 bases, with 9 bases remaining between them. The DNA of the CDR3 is TGTGCCAGCAGCTTACCGGGGATGAGCACAGATACGCAGTATTTT. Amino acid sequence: CASSLPGMSTDTQYF.

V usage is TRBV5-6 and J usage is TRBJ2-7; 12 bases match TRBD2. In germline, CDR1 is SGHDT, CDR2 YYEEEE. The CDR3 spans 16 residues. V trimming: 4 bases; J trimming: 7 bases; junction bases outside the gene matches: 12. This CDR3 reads CASSDSPSGGAKEQYF. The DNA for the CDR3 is TGTGCCAGCAGCGACTCCCCTAGCGGGGGGGCCAAAGAGCAGTACTTC.